This paragraph covers one TCR beta chain sequence. Its antigen is still unknown. TCRdb redid the calling of the reads with MiXCR, one entry per CDR3 protein. The table has under 450,000 distinct CDR3 sequences, roughly 36% seen once. The sample originates from a study of T cell repertoires in cytomegalovirus infection. From germline, CDR1 is SQVTM and CDR2 ANQGSEA. This CDR3 spans 14 amino acids. Trimming stripped 4 bases from V and 4 bases from J, with 14 bases between. The clonotype comes from a human donor in good health (CMV status not recorded). Some clones in this sample may be carry-over from other donors' samples. The V gene is TRBV29-1, the J gene TRBJ2-1; D is possibly TRBD2 (6 bases). The sample consisted of cultured PBMCs, taken from culture after CMV antigen stimulation. The CDR3: CSVGVLEGYNEQFF. CDR3 bases: TGCAGCGTTGGAGTATTGGAGGGGTACAATGAGCAGTTCTTC.